The subject of this entry is one T cell receptor (beta chain). Its antigen is unknown. This sample is part of a study of blood T cells in healthy people across ages. Findings and limits, study-wide: It was found that TCR beta diversity correlated strongly with the percentage of naive T cells.

Germline CDR1 reads SQVTM; CDR2 reads ANQGSEA. The junction had 7 bases not matched to a gene; V was cut back by 1 base and J by 5 bases. The length of the CDR3 is 14 residues. A second about 7 to 11 cycle PCR used barcoded and J-beta primers. A single record per CDR3 protein comes from TCRdb applying MiXCR to the 5' RACE reads. The sample consists of 630,000 or so distinct CDR3 sequences, 32% of them appearing once. The V and J genes are TRBV29-1 and TRBJ2-7; 8 bases match TRBD1. Sequenced input: blood. This receptor was identified in a woman aged 80 or over in good health. The CDR3 coding sequence is TGCAGCGTTGAAGTGGCAGGGGGCATTAACGAGCAGTACTTC. Translating it yields CSVEVAGGINEQYF.